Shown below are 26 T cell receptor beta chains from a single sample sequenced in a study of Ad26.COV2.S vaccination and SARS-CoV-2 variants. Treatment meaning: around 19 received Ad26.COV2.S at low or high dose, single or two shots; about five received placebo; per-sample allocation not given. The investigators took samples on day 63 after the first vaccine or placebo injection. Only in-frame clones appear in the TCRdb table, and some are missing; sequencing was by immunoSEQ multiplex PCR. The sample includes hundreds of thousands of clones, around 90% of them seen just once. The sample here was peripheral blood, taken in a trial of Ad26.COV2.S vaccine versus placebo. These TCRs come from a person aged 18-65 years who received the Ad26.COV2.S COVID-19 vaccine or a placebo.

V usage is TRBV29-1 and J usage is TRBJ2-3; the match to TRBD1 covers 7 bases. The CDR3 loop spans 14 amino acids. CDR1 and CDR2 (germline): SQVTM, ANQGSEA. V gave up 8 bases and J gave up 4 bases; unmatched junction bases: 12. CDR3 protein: CSTRGQSGADTQYF. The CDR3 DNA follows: TGCAGCACACGGGGACAGTCCGGGGCAGATACGCAGTATTTT.

The CDR3 DNA reads as TGTGCCAGCACGCCGGGCTACAATGAGCAGTTCTTC. Translated, it gives CASTPGYNEQFF. The chain has TRBV12-3 or TRBV12-4 and TRBJ2-1, with no clear D. Between the trimmed V and J ends, which lost 7 bases and 3 bases, there was a span of 7 bases. CDR3 length: 12 residues.

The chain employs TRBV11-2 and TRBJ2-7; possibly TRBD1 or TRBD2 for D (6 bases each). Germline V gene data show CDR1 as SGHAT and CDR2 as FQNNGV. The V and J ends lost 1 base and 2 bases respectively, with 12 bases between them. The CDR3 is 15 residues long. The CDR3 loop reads CASSLGRRGTYEQYF. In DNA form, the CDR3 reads TGTGCCAGCAGCTTAGGTCGGAGGGGGACCTACGAGCAGTACTTC.

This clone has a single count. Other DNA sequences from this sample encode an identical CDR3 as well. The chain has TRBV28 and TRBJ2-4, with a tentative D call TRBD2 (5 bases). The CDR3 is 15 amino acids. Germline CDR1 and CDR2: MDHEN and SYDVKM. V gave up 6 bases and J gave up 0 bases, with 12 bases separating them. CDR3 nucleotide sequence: TGTGCCAGCAGCCCGGGGTTTCTAGCCAAAAACATTCAGTACTTC. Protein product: CASSPGFLAKNIQYF.

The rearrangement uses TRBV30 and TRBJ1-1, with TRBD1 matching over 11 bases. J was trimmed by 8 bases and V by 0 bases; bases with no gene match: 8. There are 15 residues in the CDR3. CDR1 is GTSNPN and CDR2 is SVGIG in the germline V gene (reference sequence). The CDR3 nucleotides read TGTGCCTGGAGTGTACGGGGACAGGGGGTCACCGAAGCTTTCTTT. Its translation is CAWSVRGQGVTEAFF.

The CDR3 here is CSVRLKLMNTEAFF. CDR3 DNA: TGCAGCGTTCGACTTAAGCTGATGAACACTGAAGCTTTCTTT. V is TRBV29-1 and J is TRBJ1-1; unclear D gene. Trimming pared 5 bases from V and 0 bases from J, leaving 13 bases between. The CDR3 totals 14 residues. The V gene's germline CDR1 is SQVTM and CDR2 ANQGSEA.

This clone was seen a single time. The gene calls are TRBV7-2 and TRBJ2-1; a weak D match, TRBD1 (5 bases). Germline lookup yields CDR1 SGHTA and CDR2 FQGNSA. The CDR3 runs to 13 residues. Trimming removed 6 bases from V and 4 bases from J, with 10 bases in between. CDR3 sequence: CASRFNRYNEQFF. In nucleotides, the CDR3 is TGTGCCAGCAGGTTCAACAGGTACAATGAGCAGTTCTTC.

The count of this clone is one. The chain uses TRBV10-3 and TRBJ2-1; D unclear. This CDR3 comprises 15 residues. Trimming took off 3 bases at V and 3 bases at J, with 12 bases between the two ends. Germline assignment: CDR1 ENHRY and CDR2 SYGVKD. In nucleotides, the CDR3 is TGTGCCATCAGTGAACCTGCCTCCCTCTACAATGAGCAGTTCTTC. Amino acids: CAISEPASLYNEQFF.

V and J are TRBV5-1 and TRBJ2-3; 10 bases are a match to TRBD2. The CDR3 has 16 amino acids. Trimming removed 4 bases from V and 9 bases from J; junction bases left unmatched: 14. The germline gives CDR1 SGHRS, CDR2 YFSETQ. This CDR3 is CASSPGVAGGRKTQYF. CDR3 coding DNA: TGCGCCAGCAGCCCGGGGGTAGCGGGAGGCCGGAAGACGCAGTATTTT.

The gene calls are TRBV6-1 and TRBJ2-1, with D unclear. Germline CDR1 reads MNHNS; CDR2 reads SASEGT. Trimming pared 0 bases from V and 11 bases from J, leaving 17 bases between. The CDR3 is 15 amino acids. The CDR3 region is CASSEALNLSRKQFF. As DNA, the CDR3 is TGTGCCAGCAGTGAAGCGCTGAATCTTAGCCGGAAGCAGTTCTTC.

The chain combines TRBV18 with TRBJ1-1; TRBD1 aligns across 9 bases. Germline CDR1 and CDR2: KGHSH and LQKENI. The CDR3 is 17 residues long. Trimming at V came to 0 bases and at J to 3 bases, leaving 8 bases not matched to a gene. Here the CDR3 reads CASSPPGTGGGHTEAFF. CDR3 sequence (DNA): TGTGCCAGCTCACCACCGGGAACAGGGGGCGGTCACACTGAAGCTTTCTTT.

The CDR3 reads CASSFGAGFGANVLTF. CDR3 nucleotide sequence: TGTGCCAGCAGTTTTGGCGCAGGGTTTGGGGCCAACGTCCTGACTTTC. The V and J genes are TRBV28 and TRBJ2-6; D possibly corresponds to TRBD1 (5 bases). The CDR3 is made up of 16 amino acids. V was pared by 3 bases and J by 3 bases, with 12 bases between. Germline CDR1 reads MDHEN; CDR2 reads SYDVKM.

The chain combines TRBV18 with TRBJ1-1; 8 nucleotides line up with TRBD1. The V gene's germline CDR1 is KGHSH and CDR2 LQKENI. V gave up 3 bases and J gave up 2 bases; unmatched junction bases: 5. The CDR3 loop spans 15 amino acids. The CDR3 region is CASSPLDRGNTEAFF. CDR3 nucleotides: TGTGCCAGCTCACCCCTCGACAGGGGTAACACTGAAGCTTTCTTT.

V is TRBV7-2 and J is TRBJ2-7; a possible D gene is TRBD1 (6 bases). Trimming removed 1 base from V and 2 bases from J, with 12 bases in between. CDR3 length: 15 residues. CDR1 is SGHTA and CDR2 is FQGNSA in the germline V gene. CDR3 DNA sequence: TGTGCCAGCAGCTTAGTACAGGGACCCGCCTACGAGCAGTACTTC. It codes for CASSLVQGPAYEQYF.

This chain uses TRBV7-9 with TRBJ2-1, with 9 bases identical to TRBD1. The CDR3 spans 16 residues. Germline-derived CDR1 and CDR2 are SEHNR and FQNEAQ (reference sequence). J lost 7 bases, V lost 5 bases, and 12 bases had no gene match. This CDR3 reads CASSPSGQGGHNEQFF. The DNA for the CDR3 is TGTGCCAGCAGCCCGTCGGGACAGGGTGGGCATAATGAGCAGTTCTTC. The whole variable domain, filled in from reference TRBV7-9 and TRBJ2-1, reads DTGVSQNPRHKITKRGQNVTFRCDPISEHNRLYWYRQTLGQGPEFLTYFQNEAQLEKSRLLSDRFSAERPKGSFSTLEIQRTEQGDSAMYLCASSPSGQGGHNEQFFGPGTRLTVL.

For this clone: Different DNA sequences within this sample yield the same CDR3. CDR3: CAWSVSGAGANVLTF. As DNA, the CDR3 is TGTGCCTGGAGTGTTTCCGGGGCTGGGGCCAACGTCCTGACTTTC. J is TRBJ2-6 and V is TRBV30, with D tentatively TRBD2 (5 bases). Germline V gives CDR1 GTSNPN, CDR2 SVGIG (reference sequence). The length of the CDR3 is 15 residues. Trimming took off 0 bases at V and 2 bases at J, with 8 bases between the two ends.

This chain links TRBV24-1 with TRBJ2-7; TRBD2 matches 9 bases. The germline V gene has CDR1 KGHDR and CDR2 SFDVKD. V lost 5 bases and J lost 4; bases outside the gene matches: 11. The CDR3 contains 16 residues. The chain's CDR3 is CATSASTSGSKYEQYF. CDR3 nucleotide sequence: TGTGCCACCAGTGCCTCGACTAGCGGCAGTAAATACGAGCAGTACTTC.

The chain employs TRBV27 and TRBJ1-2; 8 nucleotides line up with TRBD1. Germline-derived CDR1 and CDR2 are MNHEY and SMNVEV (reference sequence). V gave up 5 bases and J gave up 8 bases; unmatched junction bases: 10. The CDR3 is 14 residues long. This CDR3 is CASSPLGQVLGYTF. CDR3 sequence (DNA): TGTGCCAGCAGTCCCCTGGGACAGGTTTTAGGCTACACCTTC.

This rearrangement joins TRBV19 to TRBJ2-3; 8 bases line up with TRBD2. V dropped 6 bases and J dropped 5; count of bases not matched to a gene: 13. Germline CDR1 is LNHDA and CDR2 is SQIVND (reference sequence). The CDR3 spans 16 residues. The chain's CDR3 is CASRRTSGSFQDTQYF. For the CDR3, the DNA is TGTGCCAGTAGACGAACGAGCGGGAGCTTTCAAGATACGCAGTATTTT.

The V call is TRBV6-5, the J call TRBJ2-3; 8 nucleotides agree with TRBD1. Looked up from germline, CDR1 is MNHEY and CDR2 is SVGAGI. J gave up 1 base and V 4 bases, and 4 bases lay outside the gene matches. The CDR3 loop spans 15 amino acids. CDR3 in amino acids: CASSWTGLGTDTQYF. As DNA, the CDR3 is TGTGCCAGCAGTTGGACAGGGTTAGGCACAGATACGCAGTATTTT.

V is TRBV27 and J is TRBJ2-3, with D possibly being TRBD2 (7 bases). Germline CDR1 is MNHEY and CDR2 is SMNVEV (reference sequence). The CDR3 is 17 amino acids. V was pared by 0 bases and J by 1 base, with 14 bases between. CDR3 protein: CASSLSMRGRGTDTQYF. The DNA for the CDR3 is TGTGCCAGCAGTTTATCGATGCGGGGGCGGGGCACAGATACGCAGTATTTT.

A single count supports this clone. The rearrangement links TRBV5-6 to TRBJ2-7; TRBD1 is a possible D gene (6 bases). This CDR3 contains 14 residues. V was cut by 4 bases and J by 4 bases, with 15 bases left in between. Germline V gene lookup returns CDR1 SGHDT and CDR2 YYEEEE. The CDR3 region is CASSLRRGIYEQYF. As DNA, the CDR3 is TGTGCCAGCAGCCTGAGAAGGGGGATTTACGAGCAGTACTTC.

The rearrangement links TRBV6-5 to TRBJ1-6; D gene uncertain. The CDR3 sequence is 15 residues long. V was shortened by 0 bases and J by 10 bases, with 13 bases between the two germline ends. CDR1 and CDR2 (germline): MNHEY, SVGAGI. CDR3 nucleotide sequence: TGTGCCAGCAGTTACTCAGGCCCCCCGTGGTCACCCCTCCACTTT. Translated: CASSYSGPPWSPLHF.

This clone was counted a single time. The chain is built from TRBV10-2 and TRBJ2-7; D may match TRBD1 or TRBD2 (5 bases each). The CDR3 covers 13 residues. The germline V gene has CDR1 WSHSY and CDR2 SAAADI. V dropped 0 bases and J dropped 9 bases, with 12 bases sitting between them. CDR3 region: CASSESQGPRQYF. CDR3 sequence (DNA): TGCGCCAGCAGTGAGTCGCAGGGACCAAGGCAGTACTTC.

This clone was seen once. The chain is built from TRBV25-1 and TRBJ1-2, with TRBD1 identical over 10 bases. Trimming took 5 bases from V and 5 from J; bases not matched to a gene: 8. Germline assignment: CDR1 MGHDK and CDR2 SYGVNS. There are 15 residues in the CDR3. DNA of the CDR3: TGTGCCAGCAGTCCCGGGACAGGGGTCAATTATGGCTACACCTTC. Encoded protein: CASSPGTGVNYGYTF.

The CDR3: CASSVDIAGPTDTQYF. The CDR3 DNA sequence: TGTGCCAGCAGCGTAGACATAGCGGGACCCACAGATACGCAGTATTTT. The rearrangement joins TRBV9 to TRBJ2-3; 8 bases agree with TRBD2. J lost 2 bases, V lost 0 bases, and 5 bases had no gene match. Germline CDR1 reads SGDLS; CDR2 reads YYNGEE. This CDR3 spans 16 amino acids.